The 17 T cell receptor beta chains presented below share a single source sample, sequenced in a study of beta chain features in type 1 diabetes. Study-level findings and limits: A moderate, significant TCRB CDR3 shortening appeared in type 1 diabetes across four CD4+ subsets.

The study reverse transcribed the entire isolated RNA, so it sequenced expressed TCRB transcripts. Here immunoSEQ multiplex PCR was the method, and the copy in TCRdb shows in-frame clones only, minus some. The top ten clones hold about 0.64% of a sample with roughly 400,000 clones, 8.5% to 10% of them seen once. Antigens for these TCRs are unknown. Sequenced material: central memory CD4+ T cells from blood. All receptors come from a man aged 25 to 40 with type 1 diabetes.

This clone was counted only a few times. This chain joins TRBV5-1 and TRBJ2-2, with TRBD1 identical over 7 bases. The CDR3 contains 16 residues. The J segment lost 1 base and the V segment lost 7 bases, leaving 10 bases of the junction unmatched. The germline V gene encodes CDR1 SGHRS and CDR2 YFSETQ. The CDR3 is CASSRLGDRNTGELFF. In DNA form, the CDR3 reads TGCGCCAGCTCCCGACTGGGGGACAGGAACACCGGGGAGCTGTTTTTT.

The table lists this clone with a few counts. The CDR3 reads CASSLAPSTGRAQPQHF. The CDR3 bases are TGTGCCAGCAGCTTGGCCCCCTCGACAGGGCGGGCTCAGCCCCAGCATTTT. V gene TRBV5-5 combines with J gene TRBJ1-5; 7 bases align to TRBD1. This CDR3 is 17 amino acids long. V trimming: 0 bases; J trimming: 6 bases; junction bases outside the gene matches: 12. CDR1 and CDR2 (germline): SGHKS, YYEKEE (reference sequence).

V usage is TRBV5-1 and J usage is TRBJ1-1; tentative D call: TRBD1 (5 bases). V was clipped by 0 bases and J by 1 base, with 10 bases between them. The CDR3 consists of 15 residues. The germline gives CDR1 SGHRS, CDR2 YFSETQ. The CDR3 coding sequence is TGCGCCAGCAGCTTGGCGGGACTGCGGAACACTGAAGCTTTCTTT. Translated: CASSLAGLRNTEAFF.

This clone was found many times. The chain employs TRBV14 and TRBJ2-1; D might be TRBD1 or TRBD2, each matching 5 bases. Per germline, CDR1 SGHDN and CDR2 FVKESK. This CDR3 has 11 amino acids. Trimming cost V 6 bases and J 13 bases, with 13 bases left between them. CDR3 loop: CASSPGPIQFF. For the CDR3, the DNA is TGTGCCAGCAGTCCGGGACCCATACAGTTCTTC.

A remark on this clone: Only one base separates this from a far larger clonotype, so it likely reflects a read error. The genes are TRBV4-2 and TRBJ1-2; 7 positions match TRBD1. J was trimmed by 4 bases and V by 3 bases; bases with no gene match: 11. This CDR3 has 16 residues. Germline V gene data show CDR1 as LGHNA and CDR2 as YNFKEQ. CDR3 nucleotides: TGTGCCAGCAGCCACCAGTCGACAGGGTTGGGCTATGGCTACACCTTC. It specifies CASSHQSTGLGYGYTF.

This clone was counted a few times. The gene calls are TRBV5-4 and TRBJ2-7; TRBD2 might be the D (5 bases). Germline CDR1 reads SGHNT; CDR2 reads YYREEE (reference sequence). V lost 3 bases, J lost 2 bases, and 12 bases lay in between. The length of the CDR3 is 14 residues. The CDR3 loop reads CASSWERDTYEQYF. CDR3 in DNA: TGTGCCAGCAGCTGGGAACGGGATACCTACGAGCAGTACTTC.

V and J are TRBV15 and TRBJ2-5; D is uncertain. The V end was cut by 3 bases, the J end by 4 bases, with 15 bases between. The length of the CDR3 is 15 residues. Germline values: CDR1 LNHNV, CDR2 YYDKDF (reference sequence). This CDR3 is CATSRIGPMRETQYF. In nucleotides, the CDR3 is TGTGCCACCAGCAGGATTGGACCTATGAGAGAGACCCAGTACTTC.

This clone was found a few times. The chain uses TRBV7-2 and TRBJ1-4, with D unresolved. The CDR3 sequence is 17 residues long. V was pared by 1 base and J by 8 bases, with 20 bases between. The germline V gene has CDR1 SGHTA and CDR2 FQGNSA. The CDR3: CASSLDRGVNVREKLFF. The CDR3 coding sequence is TGTGCCAGCAGCTTAGATCGAGGAGTGAACGTCCGAGAAAAACTGTTTTTT.

This clone was recorded a few times. The chain combines TRBV11-3 with TRBJ2-1; 12 positions agree with TRBD2. CDR3 length: 17 amino acids. The V and J ends lost 4 bases and 4 bases, in that order; junction bases with no gene match: 8. The germline CDR1 and CDR2 sequences are SGHNT and YENEEA. This CDR3 reads CASSSRLAGAPYNEQFF. The CDR3 DNA reads as TGTGCCAGCAGCTCCCGACTAGCGGGAGCCCCATACAATGAGCAGTTCTTC.

This chain joins TRBV7-2 and TRBJ2-3, with 8 bases lining up with TRBD2. Germline V gives CDR1 SGHTA, CDR2 FQGNSA. The CDR3 consists of 15 residues. J was trimmed by 4 bases and V by 3 bases; bases with no gene match: 6. The CDR3 DNA sequence: TGTGCCAGCAGCTTGACTAGCGAGGTGGCAGATACGCAGTATTTT. It codes for CASSLTSEVADTQYF.

The sample holds many counts of this clone. CDR3 in amino acids: CASSEALRTGATF. CDR3 DNA sequence: TGTGCCAGCAGTGAAGCGCTTAGGACAGGGGCTACCTTC. The chain joins TRBV2 to TRBJ1-2; 9 bases align to TRBD1. Germline V gene lookup returns CDR1 SNHLY and CDR2 FYNNEI. After removal of 0 bases from V and 14 bases from J, the junction contained 7 bases not matched to a gene. This CDR3 region has 13 residues.

This clone was detected only a few times. The chain carries TRBV14 and TRBJ2-5, with TRBD1 matching 7 bases. Near its end, the DNA agrees better with TRBJ2-7, so the J call may be wrong. The CDR3 has 15 residues. Germline-derived CDR1 and CDR2 are SGHDN and FVKESK. CDR3 protein: CASSRQMAGGDEQYF. The CDR3 nucleotides are TGTGCCAGCAGCCGCCAGATGGCAGGGGGTGACGAGCAGTACTTC.

This clone was counted a few times. V gene TRBV5-1 combines with J gene TRBJ2-1; D possibly corresponds to TRBD2 (7 bases). The germline V gene encodes CDR1 SGHRS and CDR2 YFSETQ. V lost 2 bases to trimming and J lost 9 bases, with 12 bases between them. This CDR3 is 13 amino acids long. This CDR3 is CASSLNREGEQFF. As DNA, the CDR3 is TGCGCCAGCAGCTTAAACAGGGAGGGTGAGCAGTTCTTC.

This rearrangement joins TRBV9 to TRBJ2-1; 10 bases map to TRBD1. The CDR3 covers 14 residues. V shed 8 bases and J 8 bases; nucleotides not matched to a gene: 10. The V gene's germline CDR1 is SGDLS and CDR2 YYNGEE. CDR3 DNA: TGTGCCAGGGTGGGACAGGGGAACCCCGATGAGCAGTTCTTC. Translating gives CARVGQGNPDEQFF.

The rearrangement links TRBV6-5 to TRBJ2-7; TRBD1 agrees at 9 bases. The V gene's germline CDR1 is MNHEY and CDR2 SVGAGI. Trimming took 0 bases from V and 4 from J; bases not matched to a gene: 7. The CDR3 covers 16 residues. The chain's CDR3 is CASSYSSGTGFYEQYF. The CDR3 DNA reads as TGTGCCAGCAGTTACTCGAGTGGGACAGGGTTTTACGAGCAGTACTTC.

The V call is TRBV6-1, the J call TRBJ2-1, with D possibly TRBD2 on 6 matching bases. V was trimmed by 3 bases and J by 9 bases, leaving 15 bases between them. This CDR3 is built from 14 residues. CDR1 is MNHNS, CDR2 SASEGT, per germline. Here the CDR3 reads CASSDSPDYLEQFF. DNA of the CDR3: TGTGCCAGCAGTGATAGCCCGGACTACCTTGAGCAGTTCTTC.

This rearrangement joins TRBV27 to TRBJ2-3, with D perhaps being TRBD1 or TRBD2 (5 bases each). CDR1 is MNHEY, CDR2 SMNVEV, per germline (reference sequence). Trimming cost V 6 bases and J 5 bases, with 21 bases left between them. There are 16 residues in the CDR3. The CDR3 loop is CASSIRGTTLLDTQYF. Written as DNA, the CDR3 is TGTGCCAGCAGCATACGAGGGACGACATTGTTAGATACGCAGTATTTT.